Shown below are 12 T cell receptor beta chains from a single sample sequenced in a study of graft-versus-host responses after intestinal transplantation. Repertoires were generated with immunoSEQ multiplex PCR, while TCRdb's copy carries only in-frame clones and drops some. This sample carries 65,000 to 90,000 clones, roughly 90% of them seen once, and the ten largest clones take less than 8.5%. No antigen has been identified for these receptors. The sequencing here drew on unstimulated CD8+ T cells sorted from spleen or lymph node cells, taken before transplant. These receptors were taken from a human donor who was the organ donor for an intestinal transplant.

V gene TRBV9 combines with J gene TRBJ1-5, with D unclear. Germline CDR1 SGDLS, CDR2 YYNGEE. This CDR3 has 13 residues. Trimming cost V 0 bases and J 7 bases, with 8 bases left between them. CDR3 in DNA: TGTGCCAGCAGCGTAGCAGTCGGACAGCCCCAGCATTTT. It specifies CASSVAVGQPQHF.

The V gene is TRBV4-1, the J gene TRBJ2-7, with 7 bases identical to TRBD1. This CDR3 is 17 amino acids long. Per germline, CDR1 MGHRA and CDR2 YSYEKL. The trim removed 3 bases at V and 2 bases at J, leaving 13 bases unmatched. The CDR3 nucleotides are TGCGCCAGCAGCCAGGGGTTACTAGGGGGCGATCCCTACGAGCAGTACTTC. It translates to CASSQGLLGGDPYEQYF.

V usage is TRBV30 and J usage is TRBJ2-5, with TRBD1 matching 8 bases. Germline trimming cut 5 bases from V and 0 bases from J; bases unmatched to any gene: 5. Germline values: CDR1 GTSNPN, CDR2 SVGIG (reference sequence). The length of the CDR3 is 14 residues. The CDR3 sequence: CAWGTGTYQETQYF. In DNA form, the CDR3 reads TGTGCCTGGGGGACAGGCACGTACCAAGAGACCCAGTACTTC.

The sample holds one count of this clone. This sequence joins TRBV9 and TRBJ1-6, with D perhaps matching TRBD1 (5 bases). This CDR3 comprises 16 residues. Germline V lookup: CDR1 SGDLS, CDR2 YYNGEE. The V end was cut by 4 bases, the J end by 2 bases, with 13 bases between. CDR3 sequence reads: CASSPRGGTYNSPLHF. CDR3 DNA sequence: TGTGCCAGCAGCCCTCGGGGGGGGACCTATAATTCACCCCTCCACTTT.

This sequence joins TRBV5-1 and TRBJ1-2; D unresolved. V dropped 5 bases and J dropped 2 bases, with 10 bases sitting between them. Per germline, CDR1 SGHRS and CDR2 YFSETQ. CDR3 length: 13 amino acids. CDR3 bases: TGCGCCAGCAGGGCTAACGGGAACTATGGCTACACCTTC. Protein product: CASRANGNYGYTF.

This chain uses TRBV11-1 with TRBJ1-2; weak D call: TRBD1 (6 bases). Looked up from germline, CDR1 is SGHAT and CDR2 is FQDESV (reference sequence). CDR3 length: 15 residues. The germline V and J ends were trimmed by 5 bases and 4 bases, with 17 bases remaining between them. This CDR3 is CASSNSRGRPYGYTF. CDR3 nucleotides: TGTGCCAGCAGCAATTCCAGGGGCCGCCCCTATGGCTACACCTTC. The complete variable domain, with remaining parts taken from reference TRBV11-1 and TRBJ1-2, reads EAEVAQSPRYKITEKSQAVAFWCDPISGHATLYWYRQILGQGPELLVQFQDESVVDDSQLPKDRFSAERLKGVDSTLKIQPAELGDSAMYLCASSNSRGRPYGYTFGSGTRLTVV.

The chain employs TRBV14 and TRBJ2-4, with D perhaps being TRBD1 or TRBD2 (6 bases each). From germline, CDR1 is SGHDN and CDR2 FVKESK. The germline V and J ends were trimmed by 11 bases and 1 base, with 30 bases remaining between them. CDR3 length: 19 residues. The CDR3 loop is CAPAAPWINGGRAKNIQYF. Here the CDR3 DNA reads TGTGCCCCAGCAGCCCCCTGGATTAATGGGGGGCGCGCCAAAAACATTCAGTACTTC.

The chain is built from TRBV10-3 and TRBJ2-7, with D perhaps matching TRBD1 (5 bases). CDR1 is ENHRY, CDR2 SYGVKD, per germline. The CDR3 contains 13 residues. The V gene lost 6 bases and the J gene lost 3 bases, with 12 bases spanning the gap. CDR3 sequence: CAISQDNDYEQYF. CDR3 sequence (DNA): TGTGCCATCAGCCAGGACAATGACTACGAGCAGTACTTC.

This sequence joins TRBV19 and TRBJ2-1; D is perhaps TRBD2 (6 bases). CDR3 length: 16 residues. Germline loops: CDR1 LNHDA, CDR2 SQIVND (reference sequence). Trimming shortened V by 1 base and J by 6 bases, and 16 bases separated the two germline ends. Here the CDR3 DNA reads TGTGCCAGTAGTATAGTGGGAGGTTTGGGAGTCAATGAGCAGTTCTTC. The encoded protein is CASSIVGGLGVNEQFF.

The CDR3 nucleotides read TGCGCCAGCAGCTTGTCTGGGACAGGGAACACTGAAGCTTTCTTT. It yields the protein CASSLSGTGNTEAFF. The rearrangement links TRBV5-1 to TRBJ1-1, with 8 nucleotides matching TRBD1. V shed 1 base and J 1 base; nucleotides not matched to a gene: 3. The CDR3 has 15 amino acids. From germline, CDR1 is SGHRS and CDR2 YFSETQ.

This rearrangement joins TRBV11-3 to TRBJ2-6, with D perhaps matching TRBD1 or TRBD2 (5 bases each). Germline CDR1 and CDR2: SGHNT and YENEEA. The CDR3 loop spans 15 amino acids. Trimming pared 3 bases from V and 4 bases from J, leaving 10 bases between. The chain's CDR3 is CASSFWGSGANVLTF. DNA for the CDR3: TGTGCCAGCAGCTTTTGGGGGTCAGGGGCCAACGTCCTGACTTTC.

The rearrangement links TRBV11-3 to TRBJ1-4; 7 bases map to TRBD1. J gave up 6 bases and V 5 bases, and 6 bases lay outside the gene matches. The CDR3 sequence is 14 residues long. CDR1 is SGHNT and CDR2 is YENEEA in the germline V gene. CDR3 loop: CASSEGQVDEKLFF. As DNA, the CDR3 is TGTGCCAGCAGCGAAGGACAGGTTGATGAAAAACTGTTTTTT.